The 29 T cell receptor beta chains presented below share a single source sample, sequenced in a study of OX40 agonist ivuxolimab in advanced cancers. TCRdb keeps only in-frame clones here, not all; method: immunoSEQ multiplex PCR. The sample records approximately 39,000 clones, 80% to 85% being singletons. The sample here was CD4+ or CD8+ T cells sorted from blood, taken in a trial of the OX40 agonist ivuxolimab. These receptors all stem from an adult with an advanced solid tumor such as melanoma, head and neck, liver or kidney cancer.

In this sample, this clone turned up once. J is TRBJ2-5 and V is TRBV10-3; D is undetermined. The CDR3 extends over 15 amino acids. CDR1 ENHRY and CDR2 SYGVKD come from the germline V gene. The V gene lost 0 bases and the J gene lost 1 base, with 9 bases spanning the gap. Written as DNA, the CDR3 is TGTGCCATCAGTGAGTCGCAACTCCCCCAAGAGACCCAGTACTTC. Translated, it gives CAISESQLPQETQYF.

This chain links TRBV4-2 with TRBJ2-2, with TRBD2 matching 11 bases. There are 18 residues in the CDR3. Germline CDR1 and CDR2: LGHNA and YNFKEQ. V lost 0 bases and J lost 6; bases outside the gene matches: 9. This CDR3 reads CASSQDPTSGGGAGELFF. The CDR3 nucleotides are TGTGCCAGCAGCCAAGATCCAACTAGCGGGGGCGGCGCCGGGGAGCTGTTTTTT.

The gene calls are TRBV6-5 and TRBJ2-7; maybe TRBD1 (6 bases). CDR1 and CDR2 (germline): MNHEY, SVGAGI. Trimming cost V 5 bases and J 6 bases, with 20 bases left between them. This CDR3 has 15 residues. The CDR3 DNA reads TGTGCCAGCAGTCTATGGGACAAGGGAGTGGGCGAGCAGTACTTC. Protein sequence: CASSLWDKGVGEQYF.

The chain combines TRBV19 with TRBJ2-5; 7 bases are shared with TRBD2. Germline CDR1 is LNHDA and CDR2 is SQIVND (reference sequence). The CDR3 is made up of 15 amino acids. V lost 8 bases, J lost 5 bases, and 14 bases stayed unmatched. As DNA, the CDR3 is TGTGCCAGTTCAAACATTCGGGGGGAGAGGGAGACCCAGTACTTC. Its protein product is CASSNIRGERETQYF.

The chain is built from TRBV5-8 and TRBJ2-1, with TRBD2 matching over 10 bases. The germline V gene has CDR1 SGHTS and CDR2 YDEGEE. The trim removed 6 bases at V and 6 bases at J, leaving 12 bases unmatched. The CDR3 is made up of 16 amino acids. The CDR3: CASTAPSSGGLNEQFF. CDR3 sequence (DNA): TGTGCCAGCACCGCCCCGTCTAGCGGGGGTCTCAATGAGCAGTTCTTC.

This clone was recorded once. The chain couples TRBV11-3 to TRBJ2-1; 7 nucleotides align to TRBD2. This CDR3 has 16 amino acids. Germline trimming cut 0 bases from V and 7 bases from J; bases unmatched to any gene: 9. The germline V gene encodes CDR1 SGHNT and CDR2 YENEEA. CDR3 coding DNA: TGTGCCAGCAGCTTAGATTCGGGGGAGGGCCGGAATGAGCAGTTCTTC. Translation gives CASSLDSGEGRNEQFF.

This sequence joins TRBV11-2 and TRBJ2-3; no clear D gene. The CDR3 sequence is 11 residues long. V was shortened by 9 bases and J by 2 bases, with 6 bases between the two germline ends. In germline, CDR1 is SGHAT, CDR2 FQNNGV. The CDR3 region is CASRATDTQYF. DNA for the CDR3: TGTGCCAGTAGGGCCACAGATACGCAGTATTTT.

This chain connects TRBV25-1 to TRBJ1-2, with D tentatively TRBD1 (5 bases). V was clipped by 2 bases and J by 1 base, with 14 bases between them. This CDR3 comprises 16 residues. CDR1 is MGHDK and CDR2 is SYGVNS in the germline V gene. As DNA, the CDR3 is TGTGCCAGCAGTGAACGGAGACAGATAAATAACTATGGCTACACCTTC. This codes for CASSERRQINNYGYTF.

The V gene is TRBV6-5, the J gene TRBJ2-1; D unclear. Trimming stripped 5 bases from V and 4 bases from J, with 9 bases between. CDR3 length: 13 residues. Looked up from germline, CDR1 is MNHEY and CDR2 is SVGAGI. The CDR3 DNA is TGTGCCAGCAGTGAATTGAGGTACAATGAGCAGTTCTTC. Its protein product is CASSELRYNEQFF.

The chain recombines TRBV28 with TRBJ1-2; D is uncertain. The length of the CDR3 is 14 residues. CDR1 is MDHEN, CDR2 SYDVKM, per germline. The V and J ends lost 1 base and 4 bases respectively, with 10 bases between them. The CDR3 DNA is TGTGCCAGCAGTTTATACACAGCGCCCTATGGCTACACCTTC. This encodes CASSLYTAPYGYTF.

The V gene is TRBV29-1, the J gene TRBJ1-2; D unresolved. Germline CDR1 and CDR2: SQVTM and ANQGSEA. The CDR3 extends over 11 amino acids. Trimming left V 1 base short and J 7 bases short, with 7 bases between. CDR3 nucleotides: TGCAGCGTTGAAGGGGGAAGTGGCTACACCTTC. It codes for CSVEGGSGYTF.

This chain connects TRBV18 to TRBJ2-2; D remains unclear. The CDR3 sequence is 14 residues long. Germline assignment: CDR1 KGHSH and CDR2 LQKENI. The V end lost 2 bases, the J end lost 6 bases, and 10 bases lay between the germline ends. In nucleotides, the CDR3 is TGTGCCAGCTCACCAAATTTCGGGTCCGGGGAGCTGTTTTTT. As protein: CASSPNFGSGELFF.

This clone has a single count. This chain links TRBV11-2 with TRBJ1-6, with D maybe TRBD1 (5 bases). The germline V and J ends were trimmed by 8 bases and 11 bases, with 22 bases remaining between them. The CDR3 extends over 15 amino acids. CDR1 and CDR2 (germline): SGHAT, FQNNGV. CDR3 sequence reads: CASELNQGYSPPLHF. CDR3 in DNA: TGTGCCAGCGAACTAAACCAGGGATACAGTCCACCCCTCCACTTT. Full variable domain (missing parts from reference TRBV11-2 and TRBJ1-6): EAGVAQSPRYKIIEKRQSVAFWCNPISGHATLYWYQQILGQGPKLLIQFQNNGVVDDSQLPKDRFSAERLKGVDSTLKIQPAKLEDSAVYLCASELNQGYSPPLHFGNGTRLTVT.

J is TRBJ1-2 and V is TRBV2; maybe TRBD1 (5 bases). This CDR3 comprises 14 residues. CDR1 is SNHLY and CDR2 is FYNNEI in the germline V gene. Between the trimmed V and J ends, which lost 4 bases and 1 base, there was a span of 10 bases. This CDR3 reads CASSGQRGNYGYTF. The CDR3, as DNA: TGTGCCAGCAGTGGACAGAGGGGTAACTATGGCTACACCTTC.

This rearrangement joins TRBV5-6 to TRBJ2-4; D gene uncertain. V was clipped by 1 base and J by 4 bases, with 12 bases between them. CDR1 and CDR2 (germline): SGHDT, YYEEEE. CDR3 length equals 15 residues. CDR3 amino acids: CASSLYGSGKNIQYF. The CDR3 nucleotides are TGTGCCAGCAGCTTGTATGGTAGTGGAAAAAACATTCAGTACTTC.

The chain combines TRBV5-1 with TRBJ2-7, with D perhaps being TRBD1 or TRBD2 (5 bases each). CDR1 is SGHRS and CDR2 is YFSETQ in the germline V gene. The CDR3 extends over 13 amino acids. V dropped 7 bases and J dropped 6 bases, with 17 bases sitting between them. The CDR3 DNA sequence: TGCGCCAGCGCCACGGGGCAGGGTCCCGAGCAGTACTTC. Translating gives CASATGQGPEQYF.

Details on this clone: Other DNA sequences in the sample encode the same CDR3. The CDR3 reads CASSVTGITGELFF. In nucleotides, the CDR3 is TGTGCCAGCAGCGTTACAGGGATCACCGGGGAGCTGTTTTTT. This rearrangement joins TRBV25-1 to TRBJ2-2; a possible D gene is TRBD1 (6 bases). The length of the CDR3 is 14 residues. Deletions cut 6 bases from V and 4 bases from J, with 12 bases between. Germline CDR1 is MGHDK and CDR2 is SYGVNS.

The V call is TRBV11-1, the J call TRBJ2-3; 9 nucleotides align to TRBD1. The V and J ends lost 1 base and 2 bases, in that order; junction bases with no gene match: 1. Germline CDR1 SGHAT, CDR2 FQDESV (reference sequence). The CDR3 runs to 15 residues. CDR3 nucleotides: TGTGCCAGCAGCTTAGGGGACAGGGTCACAGATACGCAGTATTTT. Amino acid sequence: CASSLGDRVTDTQYF.

This clone was recorded once. The chain employs TRBV6-1 and TRBJ1-1; D call uncertain. This CDR3 has 15 amino acids. V was trimmed by 1 base and J by 3 bases, leaving 12 bases between them. Germline values: CDR1 MNHNS, CDR2 SASEGT. The CDR3 loop is CASSEEPGRDTEAFF. The CDR3 coding sequence is TGTGCCAGCAGTGAAGAGCCGGGTAGGGACACTGAAGCTTTCTTT.

This rearrangement joins TRBV6-1 to TRBJ1-6; no clear D gene. The V gene lost 2 bases and the J gene lost 6 bases, with 11 bases spanning the gap. The length of the CDR3 is 15 residues. The germline CDR1 and CDR2 sequences are MNHNS and SASEGT. DNA of the CDR3: TGTGCCAGCAGTGAAAGGGAACAACGTAATTCACCCCTCCACTTT. Amino acids: CASSEREQRNSPLHF.

This sequence joins TRBV2 and TRBJ1-5; D is possibly TRBD1 (6 bases). The germline V gene has CDR1 SNHLY and CDR2 FYNNEI. V lost 4 bases and J lost 0, with 13 bases in between. The CDR3 is 16 residues long. The CDR3 DNA reads as TGTGCCAGCAGTGCGGACAGTCTATATAGCAATCAGCCCCAGCATTTT. This encodes CASSADSLYSNQPQHF.

This clone was detected only a few times. This rearrangement joins TRBV7-3 to TRBJ1-6; the D is unclear. Trimming stripped 3 bases from V and 0 bases from J, with 6 bases between. The CDR3 contains 15 residues. Germline V lookup: CDR1 SGHTA, CDR2 FQGTGA. This chain's CDR3 is CASSFDGSYNSPLHF. The CDR3 DNA is TGTGCCAGCAGCTTTGATGGCTCCTATAATTCACCCCTCCACTTT. Full variable domain (outside the CDR3, taken from reference TRBV7-3 and TRBJ1-6): GAGVSQTPSNKVTEKGKYVELRCDPISGHTALYWYRQSLGQGPEFLIYFQGTGAADDSGLPNDRFFAVRPEGSVSTLKIQRTERGDSAVYLCASSFDGSYNSPLHFGNGTRLTVT.

The genes are TRBV6-1 and TRBJ2-3; TRBD2 matches at 7 bases. The V and J ends lost 6 bases and 2 bases, in that order; junction bases with no gene match: 8. Germline V gene data show CDR1 as MNHNS and CDR2 as SASEGT. The CDR3 sequence is 15 residues long. The DNA for the CDR3 is TGTGCCAGCAGGAAACTGAGCGGGAACACAGATACGCAGTATTTT. Its protein product is CASRKLSGNTDTQYF.

V is TRBV30 and J is TRBJ2-1, with TRBD2 matching 9 bases. With 1 base clipped from V and 8 bases from J, the junction kept 18 bases outside the gene matches. This CDR3 region has 18 residues. Germline assignment: CDR1 GTSNPN and CDR2 SVGIG (reference sequence). The CDR3 coding sequence is TGTGCCTGGAGTGGACAGGGCCTCGGGGCGGGGGGGGGCGATGAGCAGTTCTTC. It is translated as CAWSGQGLGAGGGDEQFF.

This clone ranks as medium-sized. This chain uses TRBV27 with TRBJ2-4; D might be TRBD1 (6 bases). The CDR3 loop spans 13 amino acids. With 6 bases removed from V and 3 bases from J, the gap between germline ends came to 9 bases. Germline V gene lookup returns CDR1 MNHEY and CDR2 SMNVEV (reference sequence). This CDR3 reads CASRGDNKNIQYF. CDR3 DNA: TGTGCCAGCAGGGGGGACAACAAAAACATTCAGTACTTC.

The V and J genes are TRBV19 and TRBJ2-2; D uncertain. This CDR3 region has 14 residues. Germline V CDR1 and CDR2: LNHDA, SQIVND (reference sequence). V gave up 3 bases and J gave up 1 base, with 6 bases separating them. CDR3 coding DNA: TGTGCCAGTAGTATCTCAGGGAACACCGGGGAGCTGTTTTTT. This sequence encodes CASSISGNTGELFF.

The rearrangement joins TRBV6-6 to TRBJ1-1, with a possible D match to TRBD1 (6 bases). V dropped 2 bases and J dropped 6 bases, with 16 bases sitting between them. This CDR3 has 15 residues. Germline CDR1 is MNHNY and CDR2 is SVGAGI (reference sequence). The CDR3 DNA is TGTGCCAGCAGTTACGAGTGGGGGGCTAAATCTGAAGCTTTCTTT. Translated, it gives CASSYEWGAKSEAFF.

Turning to this clone: A far larger clone is a single base away, which makes a read error likely. The sample has other DNA sequences that encode this CDR3 too. The chain couples TRBV5-1 to TRBJ2-5; D is perhaps TRBD1 (6 bases). The CDR3 length is 14 residues. V was shortened by 6 bases and J by 4 bases, with 16 bases between the two germline ends. Per the germline V gene, CDR1 is SGHRS and CDR2 is YFSETQ. CDR3 in DNA: TGCGCCAGCATGTTTGGGGGCTTAGGAGAGACCCAGTACTTC. Its protein is CASMFGGLGETQYF.

This chain joins TRBV18 and TRBJ2-7; no firm D call. CDR3 length: 13 amino acids. Germline loops: CDR1 KGHSH, CDR2 LQKENI. Trimming removed 2 bases from V and 3 bases from J, with 8 bases in between. The CDR3 is CASSPDAGYEQYF. For the CDR3, the DNA is TGTGCCAGCTCACCAGATGCAGGCTACGAGCAGTACTTC.